The present T cell receptor beta chain was sequenced within a study of T cells in Graves' hyperthyroidism and ophthalmopathy. TCR beta CDR3 region amplification was performed from RNA transcripts. First-round RT-PCR targeting the TCR CDR3 was performed with the HTBI primer set. A single record per CDR3 protein comes from TCRdb applying MiXCR to the multiplex PCR reads. The repertoire holds around 290,000 distinct CDR3 sequences, with about 17% as singletons. More than 8 ml fresh peripheral blood yielded the PBMCs. General study results and limits: Most thyroid-expanded clonotypes above 0.001 were also found in blood. Ophthalmopathy stood apart from stable hyperthyroidism in a 13 V-J model.

This clonotype was counted many times. Its antigen is unidentified. Trimming removed 6 bases from V and 1 base from J, with 12 bases in between. The CDR3 consists of 14 residues. Looked up from germline, CDR1 is MDHEN and CDR2 is SYDVKM. The chain links TRBV28 to TRBJ2-5; D might be TRBD1 or TRBD2, each matching 5 bases. The source material was blood. The source of this sequence is a woman aged 60-70 years with Graves' ophthalmopathy. DNA of the CDR3: TGTGCCAGCAGACAACCGGGGCCCCAAGAGACCCAGTACTTC. Protein product: CASRQPGPQETQYF.